This entry describes one T cell receptor beta chain. The antigen is not known. This sample is part of a study of shared clonotypes between healthy human individuals. Per the original data handling: There were no quality scores in the junction-only immunoSEQ sequences, so filtering differed. Assay: immunoSEQ multiplex PCR; the TCRdb copy retains only in-frame clones and omits some. The DNA gave D and trimming, while V, J and clone size come from that table. This sample carries approximately 1.9 million clones, just under 95% of them seen once, and the ten largest clones take 1.5% to 2%. CDR1 and CDR2 from the germline V gene are SGHNT and YYREEE (reference sequence). The CDR3 length is 16 residues. The junction had 10 bases not matched to a gene; V was cut back by 5 bases and J by 3 bases. Study results and limitations: The study found about 4.6% of naive CD4 clonotypes shared across four donors. Naive subsets usually exceeded memory subsets in estimated richness. For sorted subsets, rarefaction showed incomplete sequencing despite large depth.

Naive CD8 cells lacked CD45RO and underwent positive selection for CCR7, leaving out terminally differentiated effector memory CD45RA+ cells. V and J are TRBV5-4 and TRBJ2-1; 8 bases fit TRBD1. This receptor was obtained from a man aged 18 to 30 in good health. Some clones in this sample may be carry-over from other donors' samples. Material: naive CD8+ T cells from PBMCs. The CDR3 sequence: CASSSTGDRLYNEQFF. The CDR3 DNA reads as TGTGCCAGCAGTTCAACCGGGGACAGGCTCTACAATGAGCAGTTCTTC.